This T cell receptor (beta chain) was sequenced for a study of human T cells and chemical hapten exposure. Study results and caveats: Versus controls, significantly more large CDR3 similarity clusters arose from expanded TCRs. Counts of expanded TCRs at PT1 were positively correlated with patch test score.

As to time point: patch test 1, 2 weeks after DPC sensitization. Treatment meaning: therapeutic diphenylcyclopropenone sensitization with weekly scalp DPC. Sequencing started from total RNA isolated from unfractionated whole blood. A note on this clonotype: Antigen specificity is unknown.

In TCRdb, the RACE reads were re-called with MiXCR into one record per CDR3 protein. The sample contains around 74,000 distinct CDR3 sequences, more than 30% of which appear only once. Trimming removed 0 bases from V and 2 bases from J; junction bases left unmatched: 5. This CDR3 region has 16 residues. Germline V gene lookup returns CDR1 SGHKS and CDR2 YYEKEE (reference sequence). The source is a middle-aged man with alopecia areata. Some clones in this sample may be carry-over from other donors' samples. This chain links TRBV5-5 with TRBJ2-3, with 8 bases identical to TRBD1. The sample was whole blood, taken in connection with sensitization to the hapten diphenylcyclopropenone (DPC). The CDR3 DNA is TGTGCCAGCAGCTTGGGGGACAGGCGACCCACAGATACGCAGTATTTT. Its protein product is CASSLGDRRPTDTQYF.